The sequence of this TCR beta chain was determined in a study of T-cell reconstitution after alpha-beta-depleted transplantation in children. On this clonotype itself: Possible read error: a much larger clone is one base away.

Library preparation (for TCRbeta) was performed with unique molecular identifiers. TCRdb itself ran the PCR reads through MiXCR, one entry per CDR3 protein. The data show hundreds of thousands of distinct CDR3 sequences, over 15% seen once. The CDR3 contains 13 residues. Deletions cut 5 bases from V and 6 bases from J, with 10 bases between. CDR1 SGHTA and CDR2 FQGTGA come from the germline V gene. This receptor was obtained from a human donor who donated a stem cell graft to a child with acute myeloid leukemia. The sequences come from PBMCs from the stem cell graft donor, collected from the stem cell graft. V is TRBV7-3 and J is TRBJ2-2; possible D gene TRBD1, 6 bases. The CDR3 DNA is TGTGCCAGCAGCGCAGGGGCGGCCGGGGAGCTGTTTTTT. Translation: CASSAGAAGELFF. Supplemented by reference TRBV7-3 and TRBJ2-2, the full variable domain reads GAGVSQTPSNKVTEKGKYVELRCDPISGHTALYWYRQSLGQGPEFLIYFQGTGAADDSGLPNDRFFAVRPEGSVSTLKIQRTERGDSAVYLCASSAGAAGELFFGEGSRLTVL.